These T cell receptor beta chains were read from a single sample in a study of cytomegalovirus exposure and HLA in healthy donors. The table came from immunoSEQ multiplex PCR; TCRdb's copy has only in-frame clones and leaves some out. In total, the table holds 70,000 to 75,000 clones. Source material: PBMCs. These receptors were obtained from a female donor in good health and CMV-seropositive. CDR3s include the opening cysteine and the closing phenylalanine or tryptophan. Fields, in order: V gene, J gene, D gene, CDR3 protein, CDR3 DNA. The D gene is left open where the match is weak.

TRBV7-8	TRBJ1-5	NA	CASSPRQTTSNQPQHF	TGTGCCAGCAGCCCTAGACAGACGACGTCTAATCAGCCCCAGCATTTT
TRBV9	TRBJ1-3	NA	CASSPTATSGNTIYF	TGTGCCAGCAGCCCAACGGCGACATCTGGAAACACCATATATTTT
TRBV7-2	TRBJ2-5	NA	CASSLGRGIQETQYF	TGTGCCAGCAGCTTAGGACGCGGTATCCAAGAGACCCAGTACTTC
TRBV5-1	TRBJ2-3	TRBD2	CASSFGSGGRTDTQYF	TGCGCCAGCAGCTTCGGCTCGGGGGGTCGCACAGATACGCAGTATTTT
TRBV19	TRBJ2-1	TRBD1	CASNARGRTFYNEQFF	TGTGCCAGTAACGCCAGGGGGCGGACCTTTTACAATGAGCAGTTCTTC
TRBV18	TRBJ2-1	TRBD2	CASSRLAGVNEQFF	TGTGCCAGCTCACGACTAGCGGGGGTTAATGAGCAGTTCTTC
TRBV19	TRBJ1-1	NA	CASTRPGHGAFF	TGTGCCAGTACCCGACCGGGACACGGAGCTTTCTTT
TRBV7-2	TRBJ2-7	TRBD2	CASSSPTSGGAPTYEQYF	TGTGCCAGCAGCTCCCCGACTAGCGGGGGGGCCCCCACCTACGAGCAGTACTTC
TRBV5-1	TRBJ1-3	NA	CASSLDSNGNTIYF	TGCGCCAGCAGCTTGGACTCCAATGGAAACACCATATATTTT
TRBV5-1	TRBJ1-2	TRBD1	CASSVTGKYGYTF	TGCGCCAGCAGCGTGACAGGGAAATATGGCTACACCTTC
TRBV7-2	TRBJ2-7	TRBD1	CASSLTGDRGPYEQYF	TGTGCCAGCAGCTTAACGGGGGACAGGGGTCCCTACGAGCAGTACTTC
TRBV4-1	TRBJ1-5	NA	CASSPGGESANQPQHF	TGCGCCAGCAGCCCGGGGGGGGAAAGCGCCAATCAGCCCCAGCATTTT
TRBV28	TRBJ1-3	NA	CASSWHRDGNTIYF	TGTGCCAGCAGTTGGCACAGGGACGGGAACACCATATATTTT
TRBV28	TRBJ1-1	NA	CASSLRGLGTEAFF	TGTGCCAGCAGTTTAAGGGGGTTAGGCACTGAAGCTTTCTTT
TRBV19	TRBJ2-7	NA	CASSRGVGTGSYEQYF	TGTGCCAGTAGTCGGGGGGTGGGGACAGGTTCCTACGAGCAGTACTTC
TRBV5-1	TRBJ2-1	TRBD1	CAGQDRGDEQFF	TGCGCCGGACAGGACAGGGGCGATGAGCAGTTCTTC
TRBV6-1	TRBJ2-5	TRBD2	CASSASLADQETQYF	TGTGCCAGCAGTGCCAGCCTAGCGGACCAAGAGACCCAGTACTTC
TRBV4-1	TRBJ2-5	TRBD1	CASSQEPPGTGLGETQYF	TGCGCCAGCAGCCAAGAGCCACCCGGGACAGGGTTAGGGGAGACCCAGTACTTC
TRBV10-3	TRBJ2-6	TRBD1	CAISRQGSGANVLTF	TGTGCCATCAGTCGACAGGGGTCTGGGGCCAACGTCCTGACTTTC
TRBV6-6	TRBJ2-7	TRBD2	CASRLAGGGSYEQYF	TGTGCCAGCAGACTAGCGGGAGGAGGCTCCTACGAGCAGTACTTC
TRBV18	TRBJ1-1	TRBD1	CASSPLQGAAFF	TGTGCCAGCTCACCCCTACAGGGGGCCGCTTTCTTT
TRBV11-2	TRBJ2-3	TRBD1	CASSLAGGADTQYF	TGTGCCAGCAGCTTAGCAGGGGGCGCAGATACGCAGTATTTT
TRBV19	TRBJ2-5	NA	CASSAGSANTQYF	TGTGCCAGTAGTGCGGGATCTGCGAATACCCAGTACTTC
TRBV19	TRBJ2-7	TRBD2	CASSRLAGGPYEQYF	TGTGCCAGTAGTAGACTAGCGGGAGGGCCCTACGAGCAGTACTTC
TRBV6-1	TRBJ1-1	NA	CASSGQPQAFF	TGTGCCAGCAGTGGACAGCCCCAAGCTTTCTTT
TRBV11-2	TRBJ2-7	TRBD2	CASSLGSGGPYEQYF	TGTGCCAGCAGCTTAGGGTCGGGGGGGCCGTACGAGCAGTACTTC
TRBV18	TRBJ2-6	NA	CASSPLQEAGANVLTF	TGTGCCAGCTCACCCCTTCAGGAGGCAGGGGCCAACGTCCTGACTTTC
TRBV18	TRBJ2-5	TRBD2	CASSPPTSAETQYF	TGTGCCAGCTCACCACCAACTAGCGCGGAGACCCAGTACTTC
TRBV11-2	TRBJ1-5	NA	CASSLGQGFNQPQHF	TGTGCCAGCAGCTTAGGTCAGGGTTTCAATCAGCCCCAGCATTTT
TRBV5-6	TRBJ2-7	NA	CASSLQGLGYEQSF	TGTGCCAGCAGCTTGCAGGGGCTAGGCTACGAGCAGTCCTTC
TRBV5-1	TRBJ2-7	TRBD2	CASSLLLAGYEQYF	TGCGCCAGCAGCTTGCTACTAGCGGGATACGAGCAGTACTTC
TRBV18	TRBJ1-1	TRBD1	CASSPDRGPEAFF	TGTGCCAGCTCACCAGACAGGGGGCCTGAAGCTTTCTTT
TRBV14	TRBJ1-1	NA	CASSLQGNTEAFF	TGTGCCAGCAGCCTGCAGGGGAACACTGAAGCTTTCTTT
TRBV21-1	TRBJ2-3	NA	CASSKGGKADTQYF	TGTGCCAGCAGCAAAGGGGGCAAGGCAGATACGCAGTATTTT
TRBV6-5	TRBJ2-1	NA	CASRPTSYNEQFF	TGTGCCAGCAGACCCACTAGCTACAATGAGCAGTTCTTC
TRBV9	TRBJ2-5	TRBD2	CASSGGGQETQYF	TGTGCCAGCAGCGGCGGGGGGCAAGAGACCCAGTACTTC
TRBV2	TRBJ2-2	TRBD1	CASSKPGQGRTGELFF	TGTGCCAGCAGCAAACCGGGACAGGGTCGCACCGGGGAGCTGTTTTTT
TRBV4-1	TRBJ1-6	NA	CASSQPGGNSPLHF	TGCGCCAGCAGCCAACCCGGCGGGAATTCACCCCTCCACTTT
TRBV5-1	TRBJ2-1	NA	CASSPNAQEQFF	TGCGCCAGCAGTCCGAACGCTCAGGAGCAGTTCTTC
TRBV2	TRBJ2-7	NA	CASSEETGSYEQYF	TGTGCCAGCAGTGAGGAGACAGGCTCCTACGAGCAGTACTTC
TRBV19	TRBJ2-5	NA	CASSRLGQQETQYF	TGTGCCAGTAGCCGACTTGGACAGCAAGAGACCCAGTACTTC
TRBV4-1	TRBJ2-5	TRBD2	CASSARLAGTGETQYF	TGCGCCAGCAGCGCCCGACTAGCGGGGACGGGAGAGACCCAGTACTTC
TRBV2	TRBJ1-3	NA	CASLGSEGRGNTIYF	TGTGCCAGCCTCGGTTCGGAGGGAAGAGGAAACACCATATATTTT
TRBV18	TRBJ2-1	NA	CASSLLGGDNEQFF	TGTGCCAGCTCCCTACTAGGGGGGGACAATGAGCAGTTCTTC